These 20 T cell receptor beta chains came from one sample sequenced in a study of control samples from healthy donors and cancer patients. The method was immunoSEQ multiplex PCR; TCRdb's version includes in-frame clones alone and lacks a portion of them. The sample yields 150,000 or so clones, roughly 93% seen once. Specimen: blood. These receptors all come from a man aged 18 to 35 in good health.

The rearrangement uses TRBV5-6 and TRBJ1-3; D gene unclear. Germline V gives CDR1 SGHDT, CDR2 YYEEEE. V shed 7 bases and J shed 4 bases, with 6 bases lying between them. CDR3 length: 11 amino acids. The CDR3 protein is CASGRGNTIYF. DNA of the CDR3: TGTGCCAGCGGACGGGGAAACACCATATATTTT. Variable domain in full (rest from reference TRBV5-6 and TRBJ1-3): DAGVTQSPTHLIKTRGQQVTLRCSPKSGHDTVSWYQQALGQGPQFIFQYYEEEERQRGNFPDRFSGHQFPNYSSELNVNALLLGDSALYLCASGRGNTIYFGEGSWLTVV.

The rearrangement joins TRBV19 to TRBJ1-5; no firm D call. V dropped 4 bases and J dropped 7 bases, with 11 bases sitting between them. Germline loops: CDR1 LNHDA, CDR2 SQIVND (reference sequence). The CDR3 runs to 13 residues. The CDR3 coding sequence is TGTGCCAGTAGTACCCAGGACGGCCAGCCCCAGCATTTT. Its translation: CASSTQDGQPQHF.

The J gene is TRBJ1-2, the V gene TRBV5-1; D is ambiguous. Germline V CDR1 and CDR2: SGHRS, YFSETQ. The germline V and J ends were trimmed by 0 bases and 3 bases, with 12 bases remaining between them. The CDR3 is 15 residues long. CDR3 in amino acids: CASSLAPPEDYGYTF. CDR3 nucleotide sequence: TGCGCCAGCAGCTTGGCCCCCCCGGAGGACTATGGCTACACCTTC. Looking up the rest from reference TRBV5-1 and TRBJ1-2 gives the full variable domain: KAGVTQTPRYLIKTRGQQVTLSCSPISGHRSVSWYQQTPGQGLQFLFEYFSETQRNKGNFPGRFSGRQFSNSRSEMNVSTLELGDSALYLCASSLAPPEDYGYTFGSGTRLTVV.

This chain connects TRBV5-6 to TRBJ1-6; D is undetermined. V was cut by 2 bases and J by 7 bases, with 10 bases left in between. Germline V gene data show CDR1 as SGHDT and CDR2 as YYEEEE. The CDR3 extends over 14 amino acids. The CDR3 region has the DNA TGTGCCAGCAGCTTCGGCGGAGTCAATTCACCCCTCCACTTT. Amino acid sequence: CASSFGGVNSPLHF.

This chain joins TRBV6-2 or TRBV6-3 and TRBJ1-5; D uncertain. CDR1 and CDR2 (germline): MNHEY, SVGEGT. V was clipped by 6 bases and J by 4 bases, with 13 bases between them. The CDR3 sequence is 14 residues long. The CDR3 coding sequence is TGTGCCAGCAGCCGTTTGATGGGGAATCAGCCCCAGCATTTT. Amino acid sequence: CASSRLMGNQPQHF.

The V gene is TRBV7-6, the J gene TRBJ1-1; TRBD1 might be the D (5 bases). The CDR3 covers 15 residues. Germline values: CDR1 SGHVS, CDR2 FNYEAQ. V lost 4 bases, J lost 1 base, and 13 bases lay in between. In DNA, the CDR3 is TGTGCCAGCAGCTCGAACCCAGGGTGGAACACTGAAGCTTTCTTT. Its protein product is CASSSNPGWNTEAFF.

The chain couples TRBV4-1 to TRBJ1-6, with a tentative D call TRBD1 (5 bases). V was shortened by 0 bases and J by 10 bases, with 10 bases between the two germline ends. The CDR3 extends over 14 amino acids. The V gene's germline CDR1 is MGHRA and CDR2 YSYEKL. The CDR3 DNA follows: TGCGCCAGCAGCCAAGAACAGGCGGGATCACCCCTCCACTTT. Protein: CASSQEQAGSPLHF.

V usage is TRBV6-5 and J usage is TRBJ2-5; perhaps D is TRBD1 or TRBD2 (6 bases each). V lost 3 bases, J lost 0 bases, and 8 bases lay in between. CDR1 is MNHEY, CDR2 SVGAGI, per germline. The CDR3 loop spans 14 amino acids. DNA of the CDR3: TGTGCCAGCAGTTATAGGGGGGACCAAGAGACCCAGTACTTC. The encoded protein is CASSYRGDQETQYF.

CDR3 DNA sequence: TGTGCCAGCAGCGGGACGGACGCTCCTACAGATACGCAGTATTTT. Protein sequence: CASSGTDAPTDTQYF. This chain joins TRBV9 and TRBJ2-3; D call uncertain. In germline, CDR1 is SGDLS, CDR2 YYNGEE. Trimming stripped 3 bases from V and 3 bases from J, with 14 bases between. The CDR3 has 15 residues.

J is TRBJ2-3 and V is TRBV3-1 (or the pseudogene TRBV3-2); 7 bases are shared with TRBD2. Per germline, CDR1 LGHDT and CDR2 YNNKEL (reference sequence). The ends lost 4 bases at V and 1 base at J; junction bases unmatched: 8. This CDR3 is built from 16 residues. The CDR3 loop reads CASSPRWAGGTDTQYF. The CDR3 bases are TGTGCCAGCAGCCCCAGGTGGGCGGGGGGCACAGATACGCAGTATTTT.

This chain links TRBV15 with TRBJ1-2; no definite D call. The V gene's germline CDR1 is LNHNV and CDR2 YYDKDF (reference sequence). Between the trimmed V and J ends, which lost 8 bases and 8 bases, there was a span of 18 bases. The CDR3 runs 13 residues. CDR3 sequence: CATRMDQKGGYTF. Written as DNA, the CDR3 is TGTGCCACCCGTATGGACCAAAAGGGCGGCTACACCTTC.

The CDR3 region is CASRSSGRNTGELFF. The CDR3 DNA follows: TGTGCCAGCAGGTCGAGCGGGAGGAACACCGGGGAGCTGTTTTTT. This chain uses TRBV14 with TRBJ2-2; 8 nucleotides align to TRBD2. V dropped 6 bases and J dropped 1; count of bases not matched to a gene: 4. The germline CDR1 and CDR2 sequences are SGHDN and FVKESK. This CDR3 is built from 15 residues.

This chain uses TRBV6-5 with TRBJ1-5; TRBD1 matches at 7 bases. The CDR3 covers 14 residues. Germline V CDR1 and CDR2: MNHEY, SVGAGI. The junction had 10 bases not matched to a gene; V was cut back by 7 bases and J by 7 bases. In nucleotides, the CDR3 is TGTGCCAGCACAGTAAGACAGGGTAGCCAGCCCCAGCATTTT. Amino acids: CASTVRQGSQPQHF.

The chain recombines TRBV29-1 with TRBJ2-7, with a possible D match to TRBD1 (5 bases). Germline loops: CDR1 SQVTM, CDR2 ANQGSEA. V was cut by 6 bases and J by 5 bases, with 17 bases left in between. The CDR3 contains 13 residues. The CDR3 region is CSVGLGRWHEQYF. CDR3 nucleotide sequence: TGCAGCGTGGGTCTGGGGCGGTGGCACGAGCAGTACTTC.

The chain carries TRBV5-5 and TRBJ2-1, with D maybe TRBD1 (6 bases). V was clipped by 4 bases and J by 14 bases, with 16 bases between them. Germline V lookup: CDR1 SGHKS, CDR2 YYEKEE (reference sequence). The CDR3 has 12 amino acids. CDR3 region: CASSQLRAGEFF. The CDR3 DNA reads as TGTGCCAGCAGCCAGCTCAGGGCAGGGGAGTTCTTC.

The chain combines TRBV7-2 with TRBJ1-1; D is possibly TRBD1 (5 bases). Germline values: CDR1 SGHTA, CDR2 FQGNSA. The CDR3 is 14 amino acids. V was pared by 1 base and J by 1 base, with 7 bases between. CDR3 sequence reads: CASSLGGTNTEAFF. CDR3 coding DNA: TGTGCCAGCAGCTTAGGAGGGACGAACACTGAAGCTTTCTTT.

This clone came up once. The chain uses TRBV9 and TRBJ1-2; D gene uncertain. Trimming cost V 3 bases and J 3 bases, with 12 bases left between them. Germline V gives CDR1 SGDLS, CDR2 YYNGEE. The CDR3 sequence is 14 residues long. The CDR3 DNA reads TGTGCCAGCAGCGACCCCGGGAGATACTATGGCTACACCTTC. Translation gives CASSDPGRYYGYTF.

This chain connects TRBV13 to TRBJ2-3; 10 bases map to TRBD2. The trim removed 5 bases at V and 2 bases at J, leaving 10 bases unmatched. The germline V gene has CDR1 PRHDT and CDR2 FYEKMQ (reference sequence). This CDR3 is 17 amino acids long. CDR3 DNA: TGTGCCAGCAGCCCCGTAGCGGGGGGACATAACACAGATACGCAGTATTTT. Translated, it gives CASSPVAGGHNTDTQYF.

The V gene is TRBV6-5, the J gene TRBJ2-7; D may be TRBD1 (6 bases). Looked up from germline, CDR1 is MNHEY and CDR2 is SVGAGI. The CDR3 extends over 13 amino acids. V lost 5 bases to trimming and J lost 4 bases, with 12 bases between them. CDR3 DNA sequence: TGTGCCAGCAGTCAGGGGATTGGATACGAGCAGTACTTC. It yields the protein CASSQGIGYEQYF.

This chain joins TRBV6-2 or TRBV6-3 and TRBJ2-3; 7 bases are shared with TRBD1. Looked up from germline, CDR1 is MNHEY and CDR2 is SVGEGT. With V trimmed by 5 bases and J by 6 bases, 5 bases remained unmatched. The CDR3 sequence is 13 residues long. CDR3: CASSRGRGDTQYF. CDR3 bases: TGTGCCAGCAGTAGGGGCAGGGGGGATACGCAGTATTTT.